This T cell receptor beta chain was captured in a study of shared clonotypes between healthy human individuals. Study observations and caveats: Depth of sequencing was expected to influence donor clonotype sharing.

Concerning this clone itself: The antigen is unknown. This specimen includes other DNA sequences encoding the same CDR3.

CDR1 SNHLY and CDR2 FYNNEI come from the germline V gene. V trimming: 6 bases; J trimming: 2 bases; junction bases outside the gene matches: 5. The CDR3 is 15 amino acids. HIV-negative, healthy adults without recent acute infections or vaccinations were the donors. The data were produced by immunoSEQ multiplex PCR, yet TCRdb's version contains in-frame clones alone and is incomplete. The profile shows 2 million to 2.5 million clones, approximately 95% of them singletons. The sample was naive CD4+ T cells from PBMCs. Subset reported: CD45RA+ positively selected. The genes are TRBV2 and TRBJ2-7; TRBD1 aligns across 12 bases. This clonotype was obtained from a man aged 18 to 29 in good health. Some clones in this sample may be carry-over from other donors' samples. The CDR3 protein is CASSGTGGLTYEQYF. In nucleotides, the CDR3 is TGTGCCAGCAGCGGGACAGGGGGCCTCACCTACGAGCAGTACTTC.